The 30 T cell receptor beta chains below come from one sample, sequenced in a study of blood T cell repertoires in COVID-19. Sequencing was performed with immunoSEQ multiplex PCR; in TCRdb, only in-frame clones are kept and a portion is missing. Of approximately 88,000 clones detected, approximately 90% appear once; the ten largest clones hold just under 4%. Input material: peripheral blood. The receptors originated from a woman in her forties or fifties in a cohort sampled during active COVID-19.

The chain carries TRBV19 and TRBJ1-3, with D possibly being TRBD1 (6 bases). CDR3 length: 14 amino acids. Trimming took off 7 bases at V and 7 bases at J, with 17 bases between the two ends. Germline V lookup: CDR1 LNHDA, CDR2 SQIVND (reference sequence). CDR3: CASMRGNFHNTIYF. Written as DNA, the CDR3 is TGTGCCAGTATGAGGGGGAATTTTCATAACACCATATATTTT.

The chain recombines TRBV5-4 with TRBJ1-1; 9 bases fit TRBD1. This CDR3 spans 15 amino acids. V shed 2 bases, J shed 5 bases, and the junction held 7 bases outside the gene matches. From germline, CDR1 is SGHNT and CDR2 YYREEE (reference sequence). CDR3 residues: CASSFPQGAGTEAFF. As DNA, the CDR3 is TGTGCCAGCAGCTTCCCACAGGGGGCTGGAACTGAAGCTTTCTTT. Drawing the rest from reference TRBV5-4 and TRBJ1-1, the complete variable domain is ETGVTQSPTHLIKTRGQQVTLRCSSQSGHNTVSWYQQALGQGPQFIFQYYREEENGRGNFPPRFSGLQFPNYSSELNVNALELDDSALYLCASSFPQGAGTEAFFGQGTRLTVV.

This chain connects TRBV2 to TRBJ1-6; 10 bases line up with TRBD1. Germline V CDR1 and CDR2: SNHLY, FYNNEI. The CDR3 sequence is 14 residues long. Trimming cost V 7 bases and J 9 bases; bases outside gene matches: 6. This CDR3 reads CASKERDRGSPLHF. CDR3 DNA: TGTGCCAGCAAAGAACGGGACAGGGGTTCACCCCTCCACTTT.

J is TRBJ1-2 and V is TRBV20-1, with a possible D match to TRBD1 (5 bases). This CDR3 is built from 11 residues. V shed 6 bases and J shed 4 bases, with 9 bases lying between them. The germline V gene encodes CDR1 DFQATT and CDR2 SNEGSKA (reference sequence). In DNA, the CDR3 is TGCAGTGCGGCAGGGCTCTATGGCTACACCTTC. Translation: CSAAGLYGYTF.

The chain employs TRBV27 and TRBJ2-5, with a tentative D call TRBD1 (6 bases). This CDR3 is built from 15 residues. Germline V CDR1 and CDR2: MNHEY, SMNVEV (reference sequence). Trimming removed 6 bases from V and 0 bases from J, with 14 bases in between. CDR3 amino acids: CASRGTSPYQETQYF. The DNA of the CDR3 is TGTGCCAGCAGGGGGACATCGCCGTACCAAGAGACCCAGTACTTC.

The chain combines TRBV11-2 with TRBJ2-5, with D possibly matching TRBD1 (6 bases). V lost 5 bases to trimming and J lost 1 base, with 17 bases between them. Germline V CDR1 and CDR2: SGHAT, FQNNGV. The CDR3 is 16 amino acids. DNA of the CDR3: TGTGCCAGCAGCCCTCTTGGACAGCGCCTCCAAGAGACCCAGTACTTC. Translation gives CASSPLGQRLQETQYF.

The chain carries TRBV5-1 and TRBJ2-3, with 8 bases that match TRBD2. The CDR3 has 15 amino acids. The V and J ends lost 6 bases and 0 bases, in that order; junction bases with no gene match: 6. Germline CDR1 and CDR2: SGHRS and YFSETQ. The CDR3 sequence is CASTFSGVSTDTQYF. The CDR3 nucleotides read TGCGCCAGCACCTTTAGCGGGGTTAGCACAGATACGCAGTATTTT.

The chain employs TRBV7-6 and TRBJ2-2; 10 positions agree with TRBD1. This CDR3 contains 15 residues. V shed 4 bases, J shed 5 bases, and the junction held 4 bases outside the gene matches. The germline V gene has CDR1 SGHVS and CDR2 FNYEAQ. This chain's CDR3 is CASSWGQGYTGELFF. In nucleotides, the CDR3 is TGTGCCAGCAGCTGGGGACAGGGGTATACCGGGGAGCTGTTTTTT.

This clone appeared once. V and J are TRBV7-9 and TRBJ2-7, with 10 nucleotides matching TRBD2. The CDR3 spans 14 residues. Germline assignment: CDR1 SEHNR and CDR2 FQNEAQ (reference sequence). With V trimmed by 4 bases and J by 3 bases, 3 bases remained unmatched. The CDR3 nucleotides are TGTGCCAGCAGCTCTAGCGGGAGTGTCTACGAGCAGTACTTC. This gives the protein CASSSSGSVYEQYF.

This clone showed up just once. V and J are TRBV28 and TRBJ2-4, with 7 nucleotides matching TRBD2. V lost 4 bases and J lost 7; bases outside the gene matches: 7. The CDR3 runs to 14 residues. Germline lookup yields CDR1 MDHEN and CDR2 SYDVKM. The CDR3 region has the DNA TGTGCCAGCAGTTCCGGGGCCGGGGGGAACATTCAGTACTTC. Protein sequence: CASSSGAGGNIQYF.

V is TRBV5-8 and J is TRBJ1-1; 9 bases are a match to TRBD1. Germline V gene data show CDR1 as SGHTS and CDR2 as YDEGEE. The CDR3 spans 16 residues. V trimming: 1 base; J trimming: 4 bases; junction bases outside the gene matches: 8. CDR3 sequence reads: CASSLWGTGSSTEAFF. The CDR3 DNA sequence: TGTGCCAGCAGCTTGTGGGGGACAGGGTCGAGCACTGAAGCTTTCTTT.

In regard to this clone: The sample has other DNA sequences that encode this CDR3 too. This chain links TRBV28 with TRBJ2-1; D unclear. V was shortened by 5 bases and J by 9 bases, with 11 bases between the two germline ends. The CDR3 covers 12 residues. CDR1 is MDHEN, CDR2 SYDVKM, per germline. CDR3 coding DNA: TGTGCCAGCAGTACAACCAGGTTTGAGCAGTTCTTC. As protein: CASSTTRFEQFF.

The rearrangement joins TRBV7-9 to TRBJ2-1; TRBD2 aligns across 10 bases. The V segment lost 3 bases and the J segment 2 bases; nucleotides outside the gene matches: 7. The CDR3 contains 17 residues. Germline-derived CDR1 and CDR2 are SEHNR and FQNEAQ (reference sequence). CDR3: CASSLAGLAGAYNEQFF. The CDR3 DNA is TGTGCCAGCAGCTTGGCGGGGCTAGCGGGAGCCTACAATGAGCAGTTCTTC.

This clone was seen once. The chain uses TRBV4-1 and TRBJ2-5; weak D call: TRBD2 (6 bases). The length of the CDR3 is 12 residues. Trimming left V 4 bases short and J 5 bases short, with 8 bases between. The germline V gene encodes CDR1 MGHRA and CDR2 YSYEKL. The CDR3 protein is CASSPAGETQYF. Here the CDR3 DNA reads TGCGCCAGCAGCCCGGCGGGGGAGACCCAGTACTTC.

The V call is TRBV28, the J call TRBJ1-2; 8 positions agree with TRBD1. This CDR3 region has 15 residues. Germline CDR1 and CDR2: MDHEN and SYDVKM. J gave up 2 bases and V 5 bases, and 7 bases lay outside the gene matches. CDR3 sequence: CASSRRRTGNYGYTF. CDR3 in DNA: TGTGCCAGCAGTCGCAGGAGGACAGGGAACTATGGCTACACCTTC.

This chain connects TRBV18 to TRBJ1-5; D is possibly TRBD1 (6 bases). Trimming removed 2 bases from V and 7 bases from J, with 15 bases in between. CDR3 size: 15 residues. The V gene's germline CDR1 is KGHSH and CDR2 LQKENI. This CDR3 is CASSPLQGFGQPQHF. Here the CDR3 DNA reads TGTGCCAGCTCACCATTACAGGGTTTTGGGCAGCCCCAGCATTTT.

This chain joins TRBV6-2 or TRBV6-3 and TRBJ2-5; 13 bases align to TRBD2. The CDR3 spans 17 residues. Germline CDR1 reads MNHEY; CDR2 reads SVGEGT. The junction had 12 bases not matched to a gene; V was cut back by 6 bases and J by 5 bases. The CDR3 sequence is CASSFNPTSGGRETQYF. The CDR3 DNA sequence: TGTGCCAGCAGCTTTAACCCGACTAGCGGGGGGAGGGAGACCCAGTACTTC.

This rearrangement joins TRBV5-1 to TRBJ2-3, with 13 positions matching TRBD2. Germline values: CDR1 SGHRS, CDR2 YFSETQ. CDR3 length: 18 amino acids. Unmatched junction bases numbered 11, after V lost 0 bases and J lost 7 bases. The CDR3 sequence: CASSLGESGLAGVNTQYF. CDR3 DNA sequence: TGCGCCAGCAGCTTGGGGGAGAGCGGACTAGCGGGAGTGAATACGCAGTATTTT. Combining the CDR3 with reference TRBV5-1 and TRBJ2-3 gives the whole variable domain KAGVTQTPRYLIKTRGQQVTLSCSPISGHRSVSWYQQTPGQGLQFLFEYFSETQRNKGNFPGRFSGRQFSNSRSEMNVSTLELGDSALYLCASSLGESGLAGVNTQYFGPGTRLTVL.

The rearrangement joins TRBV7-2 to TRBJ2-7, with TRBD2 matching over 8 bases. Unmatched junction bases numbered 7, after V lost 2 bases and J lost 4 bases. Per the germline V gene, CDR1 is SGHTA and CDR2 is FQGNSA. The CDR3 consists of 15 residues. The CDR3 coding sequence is TGTGCCAGCAGCTTAAGTAGCGGGACTTCGTACGAGCAGTACTTC. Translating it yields CASSLSSGTSYEQYF.

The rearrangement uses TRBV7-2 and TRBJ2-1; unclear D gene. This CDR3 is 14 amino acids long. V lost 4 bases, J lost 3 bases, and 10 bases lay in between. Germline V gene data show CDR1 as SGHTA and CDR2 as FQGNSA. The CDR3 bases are TGTGCCAGCAGCTCTGGCCCCAGCTACAATGAGCAGTTCTTC. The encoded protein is CASSSGPSYNEQFF.

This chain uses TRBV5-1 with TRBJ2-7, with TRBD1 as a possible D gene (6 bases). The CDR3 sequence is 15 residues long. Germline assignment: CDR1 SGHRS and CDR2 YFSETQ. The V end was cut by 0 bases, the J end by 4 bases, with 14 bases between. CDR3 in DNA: TGCGCCAGCAGCTTGGTCCCGGGACAAGAATACGAGCAGTACTTC. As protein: CASSLVPGQEYEQYF.

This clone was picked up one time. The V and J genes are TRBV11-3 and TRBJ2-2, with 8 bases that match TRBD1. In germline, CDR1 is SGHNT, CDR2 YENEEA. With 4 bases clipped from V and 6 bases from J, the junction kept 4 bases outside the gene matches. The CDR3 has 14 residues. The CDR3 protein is CASSWTGLAGELFF. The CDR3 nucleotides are TGTGCCAGCAGCTGGACAGGGTTAGCCGGGGAGCTGTTTTTT.

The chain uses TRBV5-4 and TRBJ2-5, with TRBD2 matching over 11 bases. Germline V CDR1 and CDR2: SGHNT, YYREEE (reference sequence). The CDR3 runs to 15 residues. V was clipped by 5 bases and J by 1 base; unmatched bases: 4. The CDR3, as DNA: TGTGCCAGCAGACCTGGACTAGCGGGCCAAGAGACCCAGTACTTC. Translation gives CASRPGLAGQETQYF.

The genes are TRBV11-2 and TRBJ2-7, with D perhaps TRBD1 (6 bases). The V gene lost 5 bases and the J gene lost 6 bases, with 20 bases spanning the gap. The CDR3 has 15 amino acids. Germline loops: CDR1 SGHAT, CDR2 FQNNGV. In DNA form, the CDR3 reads TGTGCCAGCAGCCGCCGCCTCGAACAGGGCGCCGAGCAGTACTTC. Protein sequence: CASSRRLEQGAEQYF.

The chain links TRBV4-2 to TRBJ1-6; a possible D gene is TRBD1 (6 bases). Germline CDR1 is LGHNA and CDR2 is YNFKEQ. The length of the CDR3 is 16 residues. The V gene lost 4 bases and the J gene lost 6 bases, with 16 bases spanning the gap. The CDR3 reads CASSLRQASPNSPLHF. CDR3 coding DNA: TGTGCCAGCAGCCTAAGACAGGCCTCTCCTAATTCACCCCTCCACTTT.

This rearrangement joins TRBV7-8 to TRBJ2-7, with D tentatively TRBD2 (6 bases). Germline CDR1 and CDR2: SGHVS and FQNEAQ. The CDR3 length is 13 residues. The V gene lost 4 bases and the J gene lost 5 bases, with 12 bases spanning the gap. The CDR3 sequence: CASSSGLINEQYF. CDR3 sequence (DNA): TGTGCCAGCAGCTCCGGACTAATCAACGAGCAGTACTTC.

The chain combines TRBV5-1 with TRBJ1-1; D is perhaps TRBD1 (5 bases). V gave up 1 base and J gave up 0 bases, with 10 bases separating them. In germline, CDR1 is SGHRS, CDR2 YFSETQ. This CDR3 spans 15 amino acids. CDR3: CASSLFGGVNTEAFF. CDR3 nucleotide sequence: TGCGCCAGCAGCTTGTTCGGGGGAGTGAACACTGAAGCTTTCTTT.

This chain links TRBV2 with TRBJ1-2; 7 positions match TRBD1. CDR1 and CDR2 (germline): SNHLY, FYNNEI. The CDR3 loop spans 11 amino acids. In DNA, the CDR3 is TGTGGCGGGACAGTTAACTATGGCTACACCTTC. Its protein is CGGTVNYGYTF.

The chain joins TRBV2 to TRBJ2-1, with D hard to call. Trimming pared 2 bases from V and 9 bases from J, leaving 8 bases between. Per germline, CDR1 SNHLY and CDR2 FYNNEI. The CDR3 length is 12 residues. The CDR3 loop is CASSERHGEQFF. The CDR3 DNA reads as TGTGCCAGCAGTGAACGCCACGGTGAGCAGTTCTTC.

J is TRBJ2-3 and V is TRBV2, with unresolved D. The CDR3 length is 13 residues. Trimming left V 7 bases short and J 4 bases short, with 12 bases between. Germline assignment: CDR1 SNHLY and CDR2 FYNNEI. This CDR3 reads CASTKSIADTQYF. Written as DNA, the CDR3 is TGTGCCAGCACCAAGTCAATAGCAGATACGCAGTATTTT.